The TCR beta chain described here comes from a study of T cells in Graves' hyperthyroidism and ophthalmopathy. From RNA transcripts, TCR beta CDR3 regions were amplified. TCR CDR3 underwent first-round RT-PCR with the HTBI primer set. TCRdb reprocessed the multiplex PCR reads with MiXCR, giving one entry per CDR3 protein. The table includes a few hundred thousand distinct CDR3 sequences, 20% to 25% detected once. The study, taken as a whole, reports: A 13 V-J signature model discriminated ophthalmopathy versus stable hyperthyroidism.

The germline V gene has CDR1 SGHAT and CDR2 FQNNGV. V lost 5 bases and J 0 bases, leaving 19 bases between the germline ends. The length of the CDR3 is 18 residues. Those patients with uncontrolled infection, other autoimmune disease, pregnancy or lactation were excluded. The PBMCs were taken from around 9.1 ml of fresh peripheral blood. About this clonotype itself: Its antigen is not identified.

The J gene is TRBJ2-2, the V gene TRBV11-2; a possible D gene is TRBD2 (5 bases). Specimen: blood. This receptor was taken from a woman in her 50s with Graves' hyperthyroidism. CDR3 DNA sequence: TGTGCCAGCAGCCCCCGTAGGGAGAAATTATCGAACACCGGGGAGCTGTTTTTT. Protein: CASSPRREKLSNTGELFF.